One sample yielded the 9 T cell receptor beta chains listed below, sequenced in a study of control samples from healthy donors and cancer patients. Repertoires were generated with immunoSEQ multiplex PCR, while TCRdb's copy carries only in-frame clones and drops some. The sample includes approximately 20,000 clones, 84% of them seen just once. Sequencing used PBMCs. Receptors originate from a man between 60 and 70 years old with colorectal cancer.

The chain recombines TRBV7-7 with TRBJ1-1; D not resolved. V was cut by 4 bases and J by 3 bases, with 9 bases left in between. The CDR3 contains 13 residues. Germline V gene data show CDR1 as SSHAT and CDR2 as FNYEAQ (reference sequence). CDR3: CASSSTPYTEAFF. CDR3 nucleotide sequence: TGTGCCAGCAGCTCCACGCCCTACACTGAAGCTTTCTTT.

CDR3 residues: CASSYRGDEAFF. CDR3 coding DNA: TGTGCCAGCAGTTACCGCGGGGATGAAGCTTTCTTT. The chain joins TRBV6-5 to TRBJ1-1; D unresolved. The CDR3 is 12 amino acids. CDR1 is MNHEY and CDR2 is SVGAGI in the germline V gene. V shed 2 bases and J shed 7 bases, with 8 bases lying between them.

The rearrangement joins TRBV7-2 to TRBJ2-1; no definite D call. Per germline, CDR1 SGHTA and CDR2 FQGNSA. Trimming took 5 bases from V and 5 from J, leaving 10 bases between them. This CDR3 contains 13 residues. DNA of the CDR3: TGTGCCAGCAGCAGCCGGTGGGACAATGAGCAGTTCTTC. As protein: CASSSRWDNEQFF.

The V and J genes are TRBV10-2 and TRBJ1-2; the D is unclear. The V and J ends lost 3 bases and 5 bases respectively, with 16 bases between them. The CDR3 consists of 15 residues. Looked up from germline, CDR1 is WSHSY and CDR2 is SAAADI. This CDR3 is CASSDKPGQPYGYTF. In nucleotides, the CDR3 is TGCGCCAGCAGTGACAAGCCCGGTCAGCCGTATGGCTACACCTTC.

The chain carries TRBV11-2 and TRBJ2-2; D gene uncertain. The CDR3 loop spans 13 amino acids. CDR1 and CDR2 from the germline V gene are SGHAT and FQNNGV. The V gene lost 2 bases and the J gene lost 3 bases, with 4 bases spanning the gap. CDR3 DNA sequence: TGTGCCAGCAGCTTATCAGACACCGGGGAGCTGTTTTTT. Protein sequence: CASSLSDTGELFF.

V is TRBV9 and J is TRBJ1-1; 7 bases map to TRBD1. J lost 6 bases, V lost 0 bases, and 17 bases had no gene match. The CDR3 consists of 18 residues. CDR1 and CDR2 from the germline V gene are SGDLS and YYNGEE. Written as DNA, the CDR3 is TGTGCCAGCAGCGTAGGAATACAGGGGCCAGGATCATGGGCTGAAGCTTTCTTT. Translating it yields CASSVGIQGPGSWAEAFF.

The chain recombines TRBV30 with TRBJ2-6, with D perhaps TRBD2 (5 bases). Per the germline V gene, CDR1 is GTSNPN and CDR2 is SVGIG (reference sequence). The CDR3 length is 15 residues. V shed 3 bases and J shed 1 base, with 10 bases lying between them. In DNA form, the CDR3 reads TGTGCCTGGAGAGCCGAGGGATCTGGGGCCAACGTCCTGACTTTC. Translating gives CAWRAEGSGANVLTF. The full variable domain, its missing parts supplied by reference TRBV30 and TRBJ2-6, is SQTIHQWPATLVQPVGSPLSLECTVEGTSNPNLYWYRQAAGRGLQLLFYSVGIGQISSEVPQNLSASRPQDRQFILSSKKLLLSDSGFYLCAWRAEGSGANVLTFGAGSRLTVL.

About this clone itself: The identical CDR3 is also encoded by other nucleotide sequences in the sample. This chain connects TRBV19 to TRBJ2-3; D remains ambiguous. The CDR3 runs 13 residues. The V and J ends lost 5 bases and 0 bases respectively, with 6 bases between them. Germline-derived CDR1 and CDR2 are LNHDA and SQIVND (reference sequence). The DNA of the CDR3 is TGTGCCAGTAGTTTCCAGAGCACAGATACGCAGTATTTT. It specifies CASSFQSTDTQYF.

The V and J genes are TRBV4-3 and TRBJ1-2; weak D call: TRBD1 (6 bases). The V end was cut by 1 base, the J end by 8 bases, with 14 bases between. The germline gives CDR1 LGHNA, CDR2 YSLEER. There are 14 residues in the CDR3. The CDR3 sequence: CASSQVLGGRGYTF. CDR3 sequence (DNA): TGCGCCAGCAGCCAAGTTCTCGGGGGCCGAGGCTACACCTTC.